This is a list of T cell receptor beta chains from one sample in a study of a mutant IDH1 vaccine in newly diagnosed glioma. Clones were read by immunoSEQ multiplex PCR, and TCRdb kept only the in-frame ones, dropping some. The sample has roughly 26,000 clones, 70% to 90% seen once; the top ten hold about 31%. These receptors have no identified antigens. Source: PBMCs, taken from a glioma patient whose treatment included an IDH1 peptide vaccine. These receptors were obtained from a man younger than 45 with glioma. CDR3s leave out the opening cysteine and the closing phenylalanine or tryptophan. Not every row has a clone size; where given, it reads once, few, many or a size class.

clone_size	v_call	j_call	cdr3_aa
.	TRBV19	TRBJ2-5	ASSIGAGGPETQY
.	TRBV2	TRBJ1-3	ASSDQGNTIY
.	TRBV30	TRBJ1-4	AWSDARGHPLL
.	TRBV13	TRBJ1-1	ASSGRGNTEAF
.	TRBV6-5	TRBJ2-2	ASSYSVNTGELF
.	TRBV9	TRBJ2-7	ASSAGERYEQY
.	TRBV5-1	TRBJ2-2	ASSLEARGAGELF
.	TRBV9	TRBJ2-7	ASSGAGGVMDEQY
.	TRBV5-1	TRBJ2-3	ASSWGQGSTDTQY
.	TRBV2	TRBJ1-5	ASSYDRGLGNQPQH
.	TRBV29-1	TRBJ1-2	SVEGARANYGYT
.	TRBV23-1	TRBJ2-7	ARREGRNEQY
few	TRBV4-1	TRBJ1-5	ASSLQPMGQLNQPQH
.	TRBV2	TRBJ2-5	ASIPAGGETQY
.	TRBV20-1	TRBJ1-1	SARDVTEAF
.	TRBV4-3	TRBJ2-2	ASSQDSQGYTGELF
.	TRBV18	.	ASSPQRTERSEQY
.	TRBV9	TRBJ2-7	ASSVEGRNHEQY
.	TRBV30	TRBJ2-3	AWSRQGDTQY
.	TRBV19	TRBJ2-7	ASSPGISYEQY
once	TRBV29-1	TRBJ1-1	SVPSRGLTAGSTEAF
.	TRBV28	TRBJ1-1	ASSLDRVMNTEAF
.	TRBV7-9	TRBJ1-5	ASSRTGGSNQPQH
.	TRBV7-6	TRBJ2-7	ASSLARGNSNEQY
.	TRBV29-1	TRBJ2-5	SVDGTSGSGAETQY
.	TRBV7-8	TRBJ2-3	ASSSEDSTDTQY
.	TRBV9	TRBJ2-1	ASRRLADNEQF
.	TRBV7-2	TRBJ2-2	ASSLGRGITGELF
few	TRBV5-1	TRBJ1-1	ASSLGDREAF
.	TRBV9	TRBJ2-7	ASSVRDTDYEQY
.	TRBV6-6	TRBJ1-2	ASSSSYGYT
.	TRBV5-1	TRBJ2-7	ASSLGTTAYEQY
.	TRBV18	TRBJ1-6	ASSLKIAGQGASSPLH
once	TRBV10-3	TRBJ2-1	AISGGQRGYNEQF
once	TRBV7-9	TRBJ2-1	ASSSDSSYNEQF
.	TRBV10-2	TRBJ2-3	ASSLDQSTDTQY
.	TRBV5-1	TRBJ2-2	ASSLGDRDTGELF
.	TRBV6-4	TRBJ2-5	ASSRTAEETQY
.	TRBV2	TRBJ2-2	ASSDVRIGAGELF
.	TRBV12-5	TRBJ1-5	ASATGGNQPQH
few	TRBV11-2	TRBJ1-1	ASSSVVTIDRNTEAF
few	TRBV9	TRBJ1-1	ASSAQGQGDTEAF
.	TRBV5-1	TRBJ2-7	ASSLRESYEQY
.	TRBV29-1	TRBJ1-2	SVEGREASHYGYT
once	TRBV5-6	TRBJ2-7	ASSLGGGAHEQY
.	TRBV9	TRBJ1-1	ASSVGQGAEWGPNTEAF
.	TRBV9	TRBJ2-6	ASSGGLLGQGKSGANVLT